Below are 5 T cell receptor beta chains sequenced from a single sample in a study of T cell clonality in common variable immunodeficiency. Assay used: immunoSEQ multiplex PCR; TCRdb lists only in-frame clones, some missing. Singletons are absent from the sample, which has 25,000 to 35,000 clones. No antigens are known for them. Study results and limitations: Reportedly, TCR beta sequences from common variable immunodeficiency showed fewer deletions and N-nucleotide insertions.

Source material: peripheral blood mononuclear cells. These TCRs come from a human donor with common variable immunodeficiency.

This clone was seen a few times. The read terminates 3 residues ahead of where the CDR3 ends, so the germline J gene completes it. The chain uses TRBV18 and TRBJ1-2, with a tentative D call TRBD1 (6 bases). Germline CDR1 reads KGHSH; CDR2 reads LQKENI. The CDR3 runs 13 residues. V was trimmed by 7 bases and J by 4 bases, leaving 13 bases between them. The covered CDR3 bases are TGTGCCAGCTTCGCCGACAGGCTCTATGGC. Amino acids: CASFADRLYG. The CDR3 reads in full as CASFADRLYGYTF. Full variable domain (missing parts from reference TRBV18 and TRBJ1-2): NAGVMQNPRHLVRRRGQEARLRCSPMKGHSHVYWYRQLPEEGLKFMVYLQKENIIDESGMPKERFSAEFPKEGPSILRIQQVVRGDSAAYFCASFADRLYGYTFGSGTRLTVV.

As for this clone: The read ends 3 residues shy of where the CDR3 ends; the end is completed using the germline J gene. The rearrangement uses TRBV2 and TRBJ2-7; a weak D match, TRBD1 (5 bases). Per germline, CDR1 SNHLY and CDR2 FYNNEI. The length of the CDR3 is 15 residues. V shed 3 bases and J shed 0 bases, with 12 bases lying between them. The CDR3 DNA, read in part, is TGTGCCAGCAGTGAGTTGGACATTCCCTCCTACGAG. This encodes CASSELDIPSYE. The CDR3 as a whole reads CASSELDIPSYEQYF.

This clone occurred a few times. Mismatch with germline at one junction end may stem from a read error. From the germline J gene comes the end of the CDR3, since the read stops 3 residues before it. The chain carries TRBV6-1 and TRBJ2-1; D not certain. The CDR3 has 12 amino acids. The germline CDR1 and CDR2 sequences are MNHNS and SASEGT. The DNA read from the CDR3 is TGTGCCAGCGGTGATAGAGCGAATGAG. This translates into CASGDRANE. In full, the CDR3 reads CASGDRANEQFF.

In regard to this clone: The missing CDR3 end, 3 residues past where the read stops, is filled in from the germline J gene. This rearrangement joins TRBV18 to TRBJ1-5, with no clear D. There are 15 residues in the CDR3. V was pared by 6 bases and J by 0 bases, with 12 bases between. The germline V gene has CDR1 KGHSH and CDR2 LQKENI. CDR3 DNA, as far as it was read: TGTGCCAGCTCCCCTTTGGGCAATAGCAATCAGCCC. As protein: CASSPLGNSNQP. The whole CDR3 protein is CASSPLGNSNQPQHF.

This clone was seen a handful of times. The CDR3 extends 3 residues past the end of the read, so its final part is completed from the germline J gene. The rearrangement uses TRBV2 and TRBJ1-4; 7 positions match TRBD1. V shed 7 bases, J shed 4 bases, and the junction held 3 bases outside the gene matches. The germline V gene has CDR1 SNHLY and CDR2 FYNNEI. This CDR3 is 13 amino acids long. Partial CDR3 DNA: TGTGCCAGCACCGGGACAGATAATGAAAAA. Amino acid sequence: CASTGTDNEK. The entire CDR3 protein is CASTGTDNEKLFF. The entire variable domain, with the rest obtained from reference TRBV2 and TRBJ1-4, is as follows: EPEVTQTPSHQVTQMGQEVILRCVPISNHLYFYWYRQILGQKVEFLVSFYNNEISEKSEIFDDQFSVERPDGSNFTLKIRSTKLEDSAMYFCASTGTDNEKLFFGSGTQLSVL.